This T cell receptor (beta chain) was observed in a study of immune aging and cytomegalovirus after organ transplant (dated by TCRdb to the early 2020s). A note on the overall study: Three-drug immunosuppression with prednisone, tacrolimus, and mycophenolate was given to all transplant recipients.

Inclusive of the bounding cysteine and phenylalanine, the CDR3 is 17 residues long. CDR3 DNA only is kept here, 51 bases in frame from base 1. Germline trimming amounts to 0 bases on V and 9 bases on J, with 10 as the count of junction bases outside the gene matches. Looking up the germline V gene yields CDR1 SGHTA and CDR2 FQGNSA. Libraries came from single-cell sequencing. The instrument given in TCRdb is Illumina NovaSeq 6000. The BD Rhapsody Targeted mRNA and AbSeq Reagent Kit, in a microwell format, was used for cell capture and library preparation. The libraries included TCR, sample tags, AbSeq, and targeted mRNA from the Human T-Cell Expression Panel, along with custom TOX and TOX2 primers. An Illumina NovaSeq was used to sequence the libraries. Per the authors' processing: The analysis covered 9,000 to 13,000 cells in total, of which 6,500 to 8,000 were CD8 T cells and about 4,500 were CD8 T cells with an identifiable TCR CDR3. Raw data were processed with the BD Rhapsody Targeted Analysis Pipeline with V(D)J processing on the Seven Bridges Genomics platform. Quality control, Sample Tag demultiplexing with Lex-BDSMK, clone identification with VDJ Explorer, and Seurat clustering were all done in SeqGeq 1.6.0. A clone was considered non-expanded if it made up <1% of CD8 T cells, and considered a clonal expansion if it made up >2.5% of the sample. In TCRdb, the public reads were trimmed at Q25 with fastp and aligned with MiXCR, with productive beta chains retained. Entries that share a CDR3 protein sequence are merged under the most common genes and DNA. In this record, the V and J calls reflect TCRdb's handling and not the investigators' own analysis. Here the sample has tens of thousands of distinct CDR3 sequences; around 33% occur a single time. Less than 30% of the sample is taken by the ten largest.

Concerning this clonotype itself: Its antigen remains unidentified. The input lacks base qualities; no much larger clone sits a single base away.

The label giving this sample's time point can be read as: five sample-tagged time points from pre-transplant (day -1) to day 368 post-transplant, pooled. PBMC were thawed and then stimulated for around 11 hours with a CMV IE-1 overlapping peptide library, with no transport inhibitors added. After thawing, cells rested overnight before stimulation in R10 medium with CD28/CD49d costimulation. The IE-1 peptide library was made up of 15-amino-acid peptides with 11-amino-acid overlaps. Each time point was barcoded with BD Single-Cell Multiplexing Kit Sample Tags, pooled, and stained with oligo-conjugated anti-CD45RA plus sorting antibodies. A BD FACSAria III was used to sort CMV-responsive CD8+CD137+ and CD4+CD154+ T cells at 4-way purity. Blood samples were drawn into EDTA vacutainers and processed by Ficoll gradient within 1-24 hours. Results the study describes overall, beyond this receptor: CD57 was not measured in the sequencing data, so a conservative gene-based aging definition was used instead. Following viremia, aged-phenotype cells rose post-transplant in clones of any size, with the rise occurring earlier in large clones (days 200-264) than in small clones. Large clones contained a higher proportion of TEMRA cells, and the seven largest clones (just over 1,900 cells) acquired aged and TEMRA cells while losing TCM cells.

The origin of this receptor is a female donor who had a heart transplant and CMV viremia. The chain is made from TRBV7-2 and TRBJ1-6; 8 bases in between match TRBD1. Here the sequenced sample was CMV peptide-activated CD4+ and CD8+ T cells sorted from blood, taken at five time points, pooled. Interpreted using the paper, the cell subset or site label stands for: sorted CD8+CD137+ and CD4+CD154+ T cells after about 13 h CMV IE-1 peptide stimulation. The DNA sequence follows: TGTGCCAGCAGCTTAGCTGCGACAGGGGATTACGGTTCACCCCTCCACTTT. This codes for CASSLAATGDYGSPLHF.